This T cell receptor (beta chain) originates from a study of CD8 T cells in Susac syndrome. The study's findings and limits: Clonal expansion did not appear in Susac syndrome CD4+ T cell repertoires. The TCR sequencing and HLA analysis in the study involved a relatively small number of individuals, as the study acknowledged.

Reverse transcription used roughly 0.5 to 1 ug RNA and random hexamers. Amplification of TCR beta CDR3 across 54 Vbeta and 13 Jbeta was performed with immunoSEQ multiplex PCR. Each CDR3 protein is one row after TCRdb ran MiXCR on the immunoSEQ multiplex PCR reads. The sample lists some 160,000 distinct CDR3 sequences, 85% to 95% occurring once. Trimming cost V 4 bases and J 5 bases; bases outside gene matches: 7. The CDR3 is 14 amino acids. Germline CDR1 and CDR2: LGHDT and YNNKEL (reference sequence). Fulfillment of recently defined diagnostic criteria for definite or probable disease was shown by the patients with Susac syndrome. Of note for this clonotype: Its cognate antigen is unknown.

Sequencing input: CD4+ T cells from PBMCs. The genes are TRBV3-1 and TRBJ2-7; 8 nucleotides align to TRBD1. This TCR was recovered from a human donor with Susac syndrome. CDR3 bases: TGTGCCAGCAGCCGCCTGACAGGGGACCACGAGCAGTACTTC. Amino acid sequence: CASSRLTGDHEQYF.